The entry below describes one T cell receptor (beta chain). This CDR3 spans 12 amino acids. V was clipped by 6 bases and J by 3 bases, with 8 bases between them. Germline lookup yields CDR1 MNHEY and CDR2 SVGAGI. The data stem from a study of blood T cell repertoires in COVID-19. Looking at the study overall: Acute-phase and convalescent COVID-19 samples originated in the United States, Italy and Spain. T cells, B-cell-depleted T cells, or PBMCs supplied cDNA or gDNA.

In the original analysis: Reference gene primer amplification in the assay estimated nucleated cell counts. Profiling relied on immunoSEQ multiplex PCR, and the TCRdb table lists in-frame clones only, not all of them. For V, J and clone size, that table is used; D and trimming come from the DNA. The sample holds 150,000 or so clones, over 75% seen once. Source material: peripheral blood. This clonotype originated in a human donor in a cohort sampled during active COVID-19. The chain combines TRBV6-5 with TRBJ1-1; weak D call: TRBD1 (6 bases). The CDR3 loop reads CASRTGDTEAFF. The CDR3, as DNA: TGTGCCAGCAGGACAGGAGACACTGAAGCTTTCTTT.